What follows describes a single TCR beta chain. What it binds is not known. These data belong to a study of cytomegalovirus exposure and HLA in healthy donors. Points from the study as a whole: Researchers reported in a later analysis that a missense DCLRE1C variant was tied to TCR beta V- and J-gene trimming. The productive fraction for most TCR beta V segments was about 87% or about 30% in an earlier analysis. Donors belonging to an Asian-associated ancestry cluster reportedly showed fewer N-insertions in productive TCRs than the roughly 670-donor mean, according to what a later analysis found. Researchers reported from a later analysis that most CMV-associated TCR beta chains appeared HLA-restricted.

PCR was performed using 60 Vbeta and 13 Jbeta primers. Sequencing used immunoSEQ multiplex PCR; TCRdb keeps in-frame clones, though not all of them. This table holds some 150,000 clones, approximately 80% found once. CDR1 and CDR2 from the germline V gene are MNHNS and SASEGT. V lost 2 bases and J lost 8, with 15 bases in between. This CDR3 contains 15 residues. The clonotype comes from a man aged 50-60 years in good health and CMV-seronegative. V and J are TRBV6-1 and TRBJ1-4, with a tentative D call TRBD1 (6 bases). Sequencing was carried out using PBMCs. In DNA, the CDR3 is TGTGCCAGCAGTGAACCGGGGGGCTTATCCGAAAAACTGTTTTTT. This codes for CASSEPGGLSEKLFF.